Below are 12 T cell receptor beta chains sequenced from a single sample in a study of response to subunit inactivated influenza vaccine (dated by TCRdb to 2017 to 2018). Receptors were amplified or captured by RT-PCR. Sequencing took place on an Illumina HiSeq 2500. TCRdb passed the public sequencing reads through fastp at Q25 and MiXCR, retaining productive beta sequences. Each CDR3 protein appears once, grouped with its most common genes and DNA. The sample contains a few hundred thousand distinct CDR3 sequences, approximately 15% of them found a single time. In total, the top ten clones hold 11% of the sample. The material sequenced was PBMCs from blood, taken 11 to 12 days after vaccination. The receptors were gathered from a man over 45 who received an inactivated influenza vaccine. Donor details come from another sample of the same person, matched by shared clones.

This clonotype was observed a handful of times. CDR3 sequence: CASSLLIGGDQPQHF. DNA for the CDR3: TGTGCCAGCAGCTTACTAATCGGAGGGGATCAGCCCCAGCATTTT. V gene TRBV7-2 combines with J gene TRBJ1-5; D possibly corresponds to TRBD1 (5 bases). The CDR3 consists of 15 residues. V gave up 2 bases and J gave up 5 bases, with 13 bases separating them. CDR1 is SGHTA, CDR2 FQGNSA, per germline.

In this sample, this clonotype turned up a few times. This chain uses TRBV20-1 with TRBJ2-7, with no clear D. Per germline, CDR1 DFQATT and CDR2 SNEGSKA (reference sequence). The CDR3 is 12 amino acids. The V end was cut by 3 bases, the J end by 6 bases, with 12 bases between. The CDR3 is CSASWQLAEQYF. The CDR3 DNA reads as TGCAGTGCTAGTTGGCAACTGGCCGAGCAGTACTTC.

The rearrangement links TRBV29-1 to TRBJ2-3, with 7 positions matching TRBD2. The V segment lost 3 bases and the J segment 2 bases; nucleotides outside the gene matches: 8. The germline gives CDR1 SQVTM, CDR2 ANQGSEA. The CDR3 sequence is 15 residues long. The chain's CDR3 is CSVDISRELTDTQYF. Here the CDR3 DNA reads TGCAGCGTTGATATTTCGCGGGAGCTCACAGATACGCAGTATTTT.

This clonotype has just a few counts. The chain recombines TRBV5-1 with TRBJ2-3, with 13 bases lining up with TRBD2. The CDR3 contains 16 residues. With V trimmed by 4 bases and J by 4 bases, 6 bases remained unmatched. From germline, CDR1 is SGHRS and CDR2 YFSETQ. The CDR3 here is CASSNRLAGGPDTQYF. The CDR3 nucleotides are TGCGCCAGCAGCAACCGACTAGCGGGGGGCCCAGATACGCAGTATTTT.

This clonotype was seen more than once but under ten times. The J gene is TRBJ1-1, the V gene TRBV20-1, with TRBD1 matching over 8 bases. The CDR3 is 12 residues long. Germline CDR1 reads DFQATT; CDR2 reads SNEGSKA (reference sequence). J was trimmed by 5 bases and V by 4 bases; bases with no gene match: 3. The CDR3 bases are TGCAGTGCTACACAGGGGGGTACTGAAGCTTTCTTT. This sequence encodes CSATQGGTEAFF.

This clonotype was observed a handful of times. The chain's CDR3 is CASSFHWTYEQYF. CDR3 DNA: TGCGCCAGCAGCTTCCACTGGACATACGAGCAGTACTTC. The chain has TRBV5-1 and TRBJ2-7, with a weak D call TRBD1 (5 bases). The CDR3 has 13 amino acids. V lost 2 bases and J lost 4, with 10 bases in between. The germline CDR1 and CDR2 sequences are SGHRS and YFSETQ.

The CDR3 spells CASSWEDRDYTEAFF. The CDR3 DNA is TGTGCCAGCAGCTGGGAGGACAGGGATTACACTGAAGCTTTCTTT. The chain joins TRBV5-5 to TRBJ1-1, with 8 bases that match TRBD1. The junction had 7 bases not matched to a gene; V was cut back by 3 bases and J by 3 bases. CDR3 length: 15 residues. Germline-derived CDR1 and CDR2 are SGHKS and YYEKEE (reference sequence).

Ten or more counts support this clonotype. V gene TRBV7-2 combines with J gene TRBJ2-7; possibly TRBD2 for D (6 bases). V dropped 1 base and J dropped 3 bases, with 10 bases sitting between them. Germline CDR1 and CDR2: SGHTA and FQGNSA. The CDR3 totals 14 residues. The CDR3 DNA sequence: TGTGCCAGCAGCTTAGTTCGGGGGAGCTACGAGCAGTACTTC. This codes for CASSLVRGSYEQYF.

This clonotype showed up just a few times. The chain is built from TRBV24-1 and TRBJ2-5; 13 positions agree with TRBD2. The CDR3 sequence is 15 residues long. CDR1 and CDR2 from the germline V gene are KGHDR and SFDVKD. J gave up 0 bases and V 10 bases, and 4 bases lay outside the gene matches. In nucleotides, the CDR3 is TGTGCCACTGGACTAGCGGGGGCCTACCAAGAGACCCAGTACTTC. As protein: CATGLAGAYQETQYF.

This clonotype has just a few counts. The rearrangement uses TRBV7-2 and TRBJ2-2, with D perhaps assigned TRBD1 or TRBD2 (6 bases each). CDR1 and CDR2 (germline): SGHTA, FQGNSA. The CDR3 runs 16 residues. Trimming pared 1 base from V and 4 bases from J, leaving 13 bases between. CDR3 coding DNA: TGTGCCAGCAGCTTAGGGGGGGCCTGGAGCACCGGGGAGCTGTTTTTT. It translates to CASSLGGAWSTGELFF.

Many counts were recorded for this clonotype. V and J are TRBV2 and TRBJ2-3, with TRBD1 matching over 7 bases. Germline-derived CDR1 and CDR2 are SNHLY and FYNNEI. With V trimmed by 6 bases and J by 6 bases, 9 bases remained unmatched. This CDR3 is built from 14 residues. For the CDR3, the DNA is TGTGCCAGCAGGAGGGACAGCTCACCGGATACGCAGTATTTT. This gives the protein CASRRDSSPDTQYF.

The chain combines TRBV29-1 with TRBJ2-2; TRBD2 matches 10 bases. From germline, CDR1 is SQVTM and CDR2 ANQGSEA. The CDR3 is 14 amino acids. Germline trimming cut 7 bases from V and 3 bases from J; bases unmatched to any gene: 5. The chain's CDR3 is CSGSSGRDTGELFF. In DNA form, the CDR3 reads TGCAGCGGGTCGAGCGGGAGGGACACCGGGGAGCTGTTTTTT.